A single sample gave rise to the 28 T cell receptor beta chains below, sequenced in a study of blood T cell repertoires in COVID-19. This table comes from immunoSEQ multiplex PCR, and its TCRdb copy is limited to in-frame clones, with some not included. Here the sample spans about 200,000 clones, roughly 89% being singletons. Sequencing input: peripheral blood. The receptors come from a man between 60 and 75 years old who had recovered from COVID-19.

The rearrangement joins TRBV5-8 to TRBJ1-4, with D possibly matching TRBD1 (5 bases). Trimming stripped 2 bases from V and 0 bases from J, with 14 bases between. This CDR3 contains 17 residues. Germline V gene data show CDR1 as SGHTS and CDR2 as YDEGEE. DNA for the CDR3: TGTGCCAGCAGCTTTGGGACTTTCGATGCAACTAATGAAAAACTGTTTTTT. Translated, it gives CASSFGTFDATNEKLFF.

This sequence joins TRBV5-1 and TRBJ1-6; TRBD1 matches 8 bases. Trimming removed 3 bases from V and 7 bases from J; junction bases left unmatched: 6. The CDR3 sequence is 15 residues long. CDR1 and CDR2 from the germline V gene are SGHRS and YFSETQ. CDR3 in amino acids: CASSSGTGENSPLHF. In DNA, the CDR3 is TGCGCCAGCAGCTCCGGGACAGGCGAAAATTCACCCCTCCACTTT.

This chain uses TRBV5-1 with TRBJ1-1; 9 nucleotides line up with TRBD1. Looked up from germline, CDR1 is SGHRS and CDR2 is YFSETQ. This CDR3 contains 15 residues. Trimming took 4 bases from V and 1 from J; bases not matched to a gene: 5. The CDR3 nucleotides are TGCGCCAGCAGCCCCCGGACAGGGGAGAACACTGAAGCTTTCTTT. Its protein is CASSPRTGENTEAFF.

This clone has only a few counts. The genes are TRBV18 and TRBJ1-1, with 10 bases identical to TRBD1. The CDR3 is made up of 17 amino acids. V lost 0 bases to trimming and J lost 3 bases; unmatched junction nucleotides: 7. Germline CDR1 and CDR2: KGHSH and LQKENI. In DNA form, the CDR3 reads TGTGCCAGCTCACCACCCCGGGACAGGGGTGCTTACACTGAAGCTTTCTTT. Protein: CASSPPRDRGAYTEAFF.

This sequence joins TRBV5-4 and TRBJ2-7; 11 nucleotides agree with TRBD2. Trimming cost V 2 bases and J 0 bases; bases outside gene matches: 7. CDR1 is SGHNT, CDR2 YYREEE, per germline (reference sequence). The CDR3 length is 17 residues. CDR3 sequence: CASSFRLAGGSSYEQYF. The DNA of the CDR3 is TGTGCCAGCAGCTTTAGGCTAGCGGGAGGTTCCTCCTACGAGCAGTACTTC.

The V gene is TRBV6-5, the J gene TRBJ2-1; TRBD2 agrees at 7 bases. Germline loops: CDR1 MNHEY, CDR2 SVGAGI. J gave up 9 bases and V 0 bases, and 8 bases lay outside the gene matches. The CDR3 covers 15 residues. CDR3 bases: TGTGCCAGCAGTTACTCATCACTAGGGGAGGGTGAGCAGTTCTTC. Amino acids: CASSYSSLGEGEQFF.

As to this clone: The identical CDR3 is also encoded by other nucleotide sequences in the sample. V and J are TRBV9 and TRBJ1-1, with TRBD1 identical over 9 bases. This CDR3 region has 14 residues. CDR1 and CDR2 from the germline V gene are SGDLS and YYNGEE. V was clipped by 2 bases and J by 5 bases; unmatched bases: 4. The CDR3 protein is CASSVRQGGTEAFF. The CDR3 DNA reads TGTGCCAGCAGCGTCAGACAGGGGGGAACTGAAGCTTTCTTT.

This clone was seen only once. V and J are TRBV19 and TRBJ1-5; 10 bases line up with TRBD1. Germline CDR1 reads LNHDA; CDR2 reads SQIVND (reference sequence). The CDR3 loop spans 15 amino acids. The trim removed 6 bases at V and 2 bases at J, leaving 4 bases unmatched. The CDR3 loop is CASSSGTGGNQPQHF. The CDR3 nucleotides read TGTGCCAGTAGCTCTGGGACAGGGGGCAATCAGCCCCAGCATTTT.

CDR3 DNA sequence: TGTGCCAGCACCCGACAGGGATCGAACTCAAATGAGCAGTTCTTC. As protein: CASTRQGSNSNEQFF. The rearrangement joins TRBV5-4 to TRBJ2-1, with 7 positions matching TRBD1. Germline V gene sequence: CDR1 SGHNT, CDR2 YYREEE (reference sequence). V lost 6 bases to trimming and J lost 7 bases; unmatched junction nucleotides: 13. The CDR3 has 15 residues.

The rearrangement joins TRBV18 to TRBJ2-7, with D maybe TRBD1 (5 bases). V was pared by 3 bases and J by 0 bases, with 6 bases between. The CDR3 runs 13 residues. Germline V gives CDR1 KGHSH, CDR2 LQKENI. The CDR3 sequence: CASSPDNSYEQYF. The CDR3 DNA reads TGTGCCAGCTCACCGGACAACTCCTACGAGCAGTACTTC.

A single count supports this clone. The chain employs TRBV7-3 and TRBJ2-3; 7 bases are a match to TRBD1. Unmatched junction bases numbered 12, after V lost 1 base and J lost 2 bases. Germline V lookup: CDR1 SGHTA, CDR2 FQGTGA. The CDR3 length is 18 residues. CDR3 in amino acids: CASSLKGPGDSPTDTQYF. The CDR3 DNA reads as TGTGCCAGCAGCTTAAAGGGTCCTGGGGACAGTCCCACAGATACGCAGTATTTT.

This clone occurred once. This chain joins TRBV28 and TRBJ2-3; 8 bases fit TRBD2. Per germline, CDR1 MDHEN and CDR2 SYDVKM. The CDR3 spans 14 residues. J lost 3 bases, V lost 6 bases, and 5 bases had no gene match. CDR3 residues: CASRGGTSTDTQYF. CDR3 coding DNA: TGTGCCAGCAGGGGAGGGACTAGTACAGATACGCAGTATTTT.

V gene TRBV2 combines with J gene TRBJ1-1, with 7 bases aligning to TRBD1. This CDR3 contains 16 residues. Germline V gene data show CDR1 as SNHLY and CDR2 as FYNNEI. The V and J ends lost 3 bases and 1 base, in that order; junction bases with no gene match: 8. CDR3 nucleotide sequence: TGTGCCAGCAGTGACGGACAGGACCCTTCGAACACTGAAGCTTTCTTT. This sequence encodes CASSDGQDPSNTEAFF.

Concerning this clone itself: The same CDR3 can be traced to other DNA sequences in this sample. V is TRBV7-3 and J is TRBJ1-2, with D possibly TRBD1 on 5 matching bases. In germline, CDR1 is SGHTA, CDR2 FQGTGA. The CDR3 length is 13 residues. V lost 3 bases to trimming and J lost 6 bases, with 11 bases between them. The CDR3 DNA is TGTGCCAGCAGCTTGTCCCCAGGGAATGGCTACACCTTC. It specifies CASSLSPGNGYTF.

V gene TRBV6-5 combines with J gene TRBJ1-5; 7 bases match TRBD1. The V segment lost 6 bases and the J segment 7 bases; nucleotides outside the gene matches: 9. Germline-derived CDR1 and CDR2 are MNHEY and SVGAGI. CDR3 length: 14 residues. CDR3 region: CASSPGRGHQPQHF. DNA of the CDR3: TGTGCCAGCAGCCCCGGGAGGGGGCACCAGCCCCAGCATTTT.

The chain joins TRBV29-1 to TRBJ2-1; D may be TRBD2 (6 bases). V lost 4 bases to trimming and J lost 4 bases, with 11 bases between them. From germline, CDR1 is SQVTM and CDR2 ANQGSEA. This CDR3 region has 13 residues. CDR3 sequence: CSVVAESYNEQFF. In DNA form, the CDR3 reads TGCAGCGTTGTAGCGGAAAGTTACAATGAGCAGTTCTTC.

This chain links TRBV11-2 with TRBJ2-7; 13 nucleotides align to TRBD2. After removal of 4 bases from V and 3 bases from J, the junction contained 3 bases not matched to a gene. The CDR3 covers 15 residues. CDR1 and CDR2 (germline): SGHAT, FQNNGV. The CDR3 DNA reads TGTGCCAGCAGCTCCAGGACTAGCGGGAGCTACGAGCAGTACTTC. Residues: CASSSRTSGSYEQYF.

The chain is built from TRBV7-6 and TRBJ2-1; TRBD2 aligns across 8 bases. The CDR3 totals 14 residues. The germline gives CDR1 SGHVS, CDR2 FNYEAQ. V gave up 1 base and J gave up 6 bases; unmatched junction bases: 2. CDR3 sequence reads: CASSLEAGANEQFF. For the CDR3, the DNA is TGTGCCAGCAGCTTAGAAGCGGGAGCCAATGAGCAGTTCTTC.

The rearrangement links TRBV25-1 to TRBJ1-6; TRBD1 agrees at 9 bases. The CDR3 has 16 amino acids. V was pared by 3 bases and J by 6 bases, with 6 bases of the junction left unmatched. Germline V gives CDR1 MGHDK, CDR2 SYGVNS. The CDR3 DNA sequence: TGTGCCAGCAGTGATCTCAGACAGGGGGGTAATTCACCCCTCCACTTT. It codes for CASSDLRQGGNSPLHF.

This chain uses TRBV29-1 with TRBJ2-7; 8 bases are a match to TRBD2. This CDR3 region has 12 residues. The germline gives CDR1 SQVTM, CDR2 ANQGSEA. The V and J ends lost 5 bases and 3 bases, in that order; junction bases with no gene match: 3. This CDR3 reads CSVTAGGYEQYF. The CDR3, as DNA: TGCAGCGTTACGGCGGGAGGCTACGAGCAGTACTTC.

CDR3 loop: CSASPFGGASNSPLHF. The CDR3 DNA is TGCAGTGCTAGTCCCTTTGGGGGGGCGTCTAATTCACCCCTCCACTTT. J is TRBJ1-6 and V is TRBV20-1; possible D gene TRBD1, 6 bases. V gave up 3 bases and J gave up 6 bases, with 18 bases separating them. Germline assignment: CDR1 DFQATT and CDR2 SNEGSKA (reference sequence). This CDR3 has 16 amino acids.

The CDR3 is CASSSSLPETQYF. Here the CDR3 DNA reads TGTGCCAGCAGTTCTAGTCTCCCAGAGACCCAGTACTTC. The chain is built from TRBV7-9 and TRBJ2-5; D is uncertain. This CDR3 has 13 residues. Germline assignment: CDR1 SEHNR and CDR2 FQNEAQ (reference sequence). Trimming cost V 6 bases and J 4 bases, with 12 bases left between them.

Here the CDR3 DNA reads TGTGCCAGCAGTTTAGGCGGGAGTTTCTACAATGAGCAGTTCTTC. Protein product: CASSLGGSFYNEQFF. The chain uses TRBV28 and TRBJ2-1, with 7 bases lining up with TRBD2. The CDR3 totals 15 residues. Looked up from germline, CDR1 is MDHEN and CDR2 is SYDVKM. V lost 2 bases to trimming and J lost 3 bases; unmatched junction nucleotides: 4.

J is TRBJ2-3 and V is TRBV6-5; 7 bases fit TRBD1. CDR3 length equals 14 residues. The germline V gene has CDR1 MNHEY and CDR2 SVGAGI. Germline trimming cut 9 bases from V and 0 bases from J; bases unmatched to any gene: 6. This chain's CDR3 is CASRDSPSTDTQYF. Written as DNA, the CDR3 is TGTGCCAGTCGGGACAGTCCTAGCACAGATACGCAGTATTTT.

This clone was recorded once. The chain is built from TRBV9 and TRBJ2-7; 9 bases match TRBD2. Germline V lookup: CDR1 SGDLS, CDR2 YYNGEE. This CDR3 contains 15 residues. V was clipped by 3 bases and J by 0 bases; unmatched bases: 4. CDR3 residues: CASSAGLASSYEQYF. CDR3 nucleotides: TGTGCCAGCAGCGCCGGACTAGCGAGCTCCTACGAGCAGTACTTC. The whole variable domain, filled in from reference TRBV9 and TRBJ2-7, reads DSGVTQTPKHLITATGQRVTLRCSPRSGDLSVYWYQQSLDQGLQFLIQYYNGEERAKGNILERFSAQQFPDLHSELNLSSLELGDSALYFCASSAGLASSYEQYFGPGTRLTVT.

The chain links TRBV20-1 to TRBJ2-1; 9 bases agree with TRBD2. There are 14 residues in the CDR3. Germline CDR1 and CDR2: DFQATT and SNEGSKA (reference sequence). Germline trimming cut 3 bases from V and 7 bases from J; bases unmatched to any gene: 7. The CDR3 DNA is TGCAGTGCTAGTTCACTAGCGGGTTCAAATGAGCAGTTCTTC. Translating gives CSASSLAGSNEQFF.

The table lists this clone with a few counts. The chain carries TRBV7-6 and TRBJ1-5; D unclear. Germline V gene lookup returns CDR1 SGHVS and CDR2 FNYEAQ. V was cut by 3 bases and J by 5 bases, with 8 bases left in between. This CDR3 is built from 13 residues. The CDR3 DNA sequence: TGTGCCAGCAGCTTCGCGCAGGATCAGCCCCAGCATTTT. This encodes CASSFAQDQPQHF. The entire variable domain, with the rest obtained from reference TRBV7-6 and TRBJ1-5, is as follows: GAGVSQSPRYKVTKRGQDVALRCDPISGHVSLYWYRQALGQGPEFLTYFNYEAQQDKSGLPNDRFSAERPEGSISTLTIQRTEQRDSAMYRCASSFAQDQPQHFGDGTRLSIL.

This chain joins TRBV4-1 and TRBJ1-1, with 7 bases lining up with TRBD1. The V and J ends lost 4 bases and 8 bases, in that order; junction bases with no gene match: 10. Germline lookup yields CDR1 MGHRA and CDR2 YSYEKL. CDR3 length: 14 residues. CDR3 coding DNA: TGCGCCAGCAGCCCGGGACAGCAAAGACTGGAAGCTTTCTTT. Translation gives CASSPGQQRLEAFF.